The next 14 T cell receptor beta chains were all read from a single sample in a study of T cells in Graves' hyperthyroidism and ophthalmopathy. From RNA transcripts, TCR beta CDR3 regions were amplified. HTBI primers were employed in a first-round RT-PCR of the TCR CDR3. MiXCR, applied by TCRdb to the multiplex PCR reads, yields one record per CDR3 protein. The sample has about 400,000 distinct CDR3 sequences; roughly 15% are singletons. Specimen: blood. These receptors all come from a man between 18 and 29 years old with Graves' ophthalmopathy.

This clonotype has a handful of counts. This rearrangement joins TRBV7-2 to TRBJ2-2; D remains unclear. Germline CDR1 SGHTA, CDR2 FQGNSA. V lost 6 bases, J lost 6 bases, and 8 bases lay in between. The CDR3 spans 12 residues. The CDR3 coding sequence is TGTGCCAGCAGTCAGATAGCCGGGGAGCTGTTTTTT. Amino acids: CASSQIAGELFF. Complete variable domain (other parts from reference TRBV7-2 and TRBJ2-2): GAGVSQSPSNKVTEKGKDVELRCDPISGHTALYWYRQSLGQGLEFLIYFQGNSAPDKSGLPSDRFSAERTGGSVSTLTIQRTQQEDSAVYLCASSQIAGELFFGEGSRLTVL.

There are many counts of this clonotype. This rearrangement joins TRBV27 to TRBJ2-1; TRBD1 matches 9 bases. This CDR3 spans 15 amino acids. Germline V gene lookup returns CDR1 MNHEY and CDR2 SMNVEV (reference sequence). V trimming: 3 bases; J trimming: 7 bases; junction bases outside the gene matches: 7. The CDR3 region is CASSFLGQGRNEQFF. DNA for the CDR3: TGTGCCAGCAGTTTTTTGGGACAGGGAAGAAATGAGCAGTTCTTC.

This clonotype has a handful of counts. The chain recombines TRBV6-1 with TRBJ2-2, with D tentatively TRBD1 (5 bases). Germline V CDR1 and CDR2: MNHNS, SASEGT. The CDR3 length is 13 residues. Trimming took 0 bases from V and 6 from J, leaving 5 bases between them. CDR3 bases: TGTGCCAGCAGTGAAGCGGGGCCCGGGGAGCTGTTTTTT. This codes for CASSEAGPGELFF.

This clonotype appeared many times. The chain links TRBV5-6 to TRBJ1-1; TRBD1 might be the D (6 bases). The germline V gene encodes CDR1 SGHDT and CDR2 YYEEEE. The CDR3 sequence is 13 residues long. V dropped 1 base and J dropped 10 bases, with 14 bases sitting between them. The CDR3 reads CASSLTTGYGAFF. CDR3 in DNA: TGTGCCAGCAGCTTGACTACAGGGTATGGAGCTTTCTTT.

This clonotype occurred many times. CDR3 loop: CASSLEETGGTEAFF. The CDR3 coding sequence is TGTGCCAGCAGTTTAGAGGAGACAGGAGGGACTGAAGCTTTCTTT. This rearrangement joins TRBV12-3 or TRBV12-4 to TRBJ1-1, with D possibly being TRBD1 (6 bases). V dropped 1 base and J dropped 5 bases, with 14 bases sitting between them. CDR3 length equals 15 residues.

This clonotype appeared many times. V usage is TRBV28 and J usage is TRBJ2-5, with 7 bases lining up with TRBD1. V trimming: 4 bases; J trimming: 4 bases; junction bases outside the gene matches: 9. Germline V gives CDR1 MDHEN, CDR2 SYDVKM. The CDR3 is made up of 15 amino acids. CDR3 DNA sequence: TGTGCCAGCAGTTCTCAAACAGGGGCCGGAGAGACCCAGTACTTC. It specifies CASSSQTGAGETQYF. Together with reference TRBV28 and TRBJ2-5, the CDR3 gives the full variable domain: DVKVTQSSRYLVKRTGEKVFLECVQDMDHENMFWYRQDPGLGLRLIYFSYDVKMKEKGDIPEGYSVSREKKERFSLILESASTNQTSMYLCASSSQTGAGETQYFGPGTRLLVL.

This clonotype showed up many times. This rearrangement joins TRBV4-1 to TRBJ2-5; D may be TRBD1 or TRBD2 (5 bases each). This CDR3 has 16 residues. Per the germline V gene, CDR1 is MGHRA and CDR2 is YSYEKL. V lost 0 bases and J 5 bases, leaving 16 bases between the germline ends. CDR3 in amino acids: CASSQEPGPLLETQYF. The DNA for the CDR3 is TGCGCCAGCAGCCAAGAACCGGGACCGCTTTTGGAGACCCAGTACTTC.

The chain links TRBV20-1 to TRBJ1-1; D gene unclear. The CDR3 is 11 amino acids. Germline V CDR1 and CDR2: DFQATT, SNEGSKA (reference sequence). V was clipped by 5 bases and J by 1 base, with 5 bases between them. As DNA, the CDR3 is TGCAGTGCTGTTAAGAACACTGAAGCTTTCTTT. As protein: CSAVKNTEAFF.

A remark on this clonotype: Being one base from a much bigger clone, this may be a read error. V gene TRBV19 combines with J gene TRBJ1-5; 8 bases agree with TRBD1. The trim removed 5 bases at V and 2 bases at J, leaving 8 bases unmatched. The V gene's germline CDR1 is LNHDA and CDR2 SQIVND (reference sequence). The CDR3 runs 16 residues. The CDR3 DNA sequence: TGTGCCAGTAGTGTACAGGGGGACCATGGCAATCAGCCCCAGCATTTT. Its protein product is CASSVQGDHGNQPQHF.

This chain connects TRBV24-1 to TRBJ2-3; 9 bases match TRBD2. The germline gives CDR1 KGHDR, CDR2 SFDVKD. V trimming: 2 bases; J trimming: 7 bases; junction bases outside the gene matches: 6. This CDR3 contains 15 residues. The CDR3 region has the DNA TGTGCCACCAGTGATTATGCGGGGGGGAAATATACGCAGTATTTT. Translation gives CATSDYAGGKYTQYF.

This clonotype has a count of ten or more. One end of the junction fails to match germline, which may point to a read error. J is TRBJ2-3 and V is TRBV5-1; D remains ambiguous. Per the germline V gene, CDR1 is SGHRS and CDR2 is YFSETQ. This CDR3 spans 14 amino acids. CDR3 residues: CANSSVLRTDTQYF. As DNA, the CDR3 is TGCGCCAACAGCTCCGTACTTCGCACAGATACGCAGTATTTT.

The genes are TRBV6-1 and TRBJ2-7; weak D call: TRBD1 (6 bases). This CDR3 is built from 15 residues. The V and J ends lost 3 bases and 0 bases respectively, with 12 bases between them. CDR1 is MNHNS, CDR2 SASEGT, per germline. CDR3 bases: TGTGCCAGCAGTGAGGAACCAGGGGACTCCTACGAGCAGTACTTC. Residues: CASSEEPGDSYEQYF.

This clonotype was counted ten times or more. The rearrangement uses TRBV11-2 and TRBJ1-2; D gene uncertain. This CDR3 comprises 11 residues. Germline V CDR1 and CDR2: SGHAT, FQNNGV. V shed 8 bases and J shed 4 bases, with 8 bases lying between them. The CDR3 is CASRTSYGYTF. The DNA for the CDR3 is TGTGCCAGCCGAACATCCTATGGCTACACCTTC.

CDR3 residues: CASTAGQGVSYEQYF. DNA of the CDR3: TGTGCCAGCACCGCGGGACAGGGGGTCTCCTACGAGCAGTACTTC. This sequence joins TRBV5-8 and TRBJ2-7; 11 bases align to TRBD1. V dropped 6 bases and J dropped 0; count of bases not matched to a gene: 5. In germline, CDR1 is SGHTS, CDR2 YDEGEE. The CDR3 is made up of 15 amino acids.